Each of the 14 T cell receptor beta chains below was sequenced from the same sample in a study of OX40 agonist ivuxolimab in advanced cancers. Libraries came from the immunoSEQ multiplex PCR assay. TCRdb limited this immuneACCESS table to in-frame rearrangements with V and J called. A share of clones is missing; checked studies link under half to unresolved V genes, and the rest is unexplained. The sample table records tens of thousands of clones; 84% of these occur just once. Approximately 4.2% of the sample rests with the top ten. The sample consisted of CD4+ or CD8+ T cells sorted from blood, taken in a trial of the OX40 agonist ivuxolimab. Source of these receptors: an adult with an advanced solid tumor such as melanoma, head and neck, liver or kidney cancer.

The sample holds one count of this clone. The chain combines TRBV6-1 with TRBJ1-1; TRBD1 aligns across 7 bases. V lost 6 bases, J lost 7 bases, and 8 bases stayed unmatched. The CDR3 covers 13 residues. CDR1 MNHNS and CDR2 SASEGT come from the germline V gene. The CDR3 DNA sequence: TGTGCCAGCAGGGCACCAGGGGGGATTGAAGCTTTCTTT. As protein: CASRAPGGIEAFF.

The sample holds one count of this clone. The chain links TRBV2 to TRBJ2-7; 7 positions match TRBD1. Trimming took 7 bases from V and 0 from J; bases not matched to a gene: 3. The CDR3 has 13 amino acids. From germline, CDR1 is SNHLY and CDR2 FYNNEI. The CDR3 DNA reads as TGTGCCAGCACGGACAGGTTCTCCTACGAGCAGTACTTC. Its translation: CASTDRFSYEQYF.

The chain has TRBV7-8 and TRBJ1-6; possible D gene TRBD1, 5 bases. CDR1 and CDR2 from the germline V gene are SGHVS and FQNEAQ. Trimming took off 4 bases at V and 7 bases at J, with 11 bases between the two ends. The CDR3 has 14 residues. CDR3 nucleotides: TGTGCCAGCAGCTACCGGGACGGAAATTCACCCCTCCACTTT. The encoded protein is CASSYRDGNSPLHF.

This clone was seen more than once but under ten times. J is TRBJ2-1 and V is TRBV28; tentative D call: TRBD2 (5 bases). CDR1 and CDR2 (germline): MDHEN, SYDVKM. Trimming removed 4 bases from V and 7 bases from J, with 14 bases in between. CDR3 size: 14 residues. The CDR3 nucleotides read TGTGCCAGCAGTTATGTGGAGGTTGGGAATGAGCAGTTCTTC. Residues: CASSYVEVGNEQFF.

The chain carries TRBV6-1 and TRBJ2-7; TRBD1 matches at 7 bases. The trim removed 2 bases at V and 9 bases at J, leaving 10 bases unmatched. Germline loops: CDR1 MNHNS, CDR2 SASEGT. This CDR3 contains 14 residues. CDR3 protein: CASSERGGASLQYF. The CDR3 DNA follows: TGTGCCAGCAGTGAACGAGGGGGCGCTTCCCTGCAGTACTTC.

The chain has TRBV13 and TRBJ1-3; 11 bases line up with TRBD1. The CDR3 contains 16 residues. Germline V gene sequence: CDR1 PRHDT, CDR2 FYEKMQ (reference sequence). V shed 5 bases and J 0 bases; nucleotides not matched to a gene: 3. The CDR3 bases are TGTGCCAGCAGCAAGGGACAGGGGGGCTCTGGAAACACCATATATTTT. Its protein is CASSKGQGGSGNTIYF.

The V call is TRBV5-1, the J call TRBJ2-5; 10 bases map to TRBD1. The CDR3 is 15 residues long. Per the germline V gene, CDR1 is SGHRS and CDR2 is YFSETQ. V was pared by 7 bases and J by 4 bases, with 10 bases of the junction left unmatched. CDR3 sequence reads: CASRVRQGAGETQYF. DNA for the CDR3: TGCGCCAGCCGGGTTAGACAGGGGGCGGGAGAGACCCAGTACTTC.

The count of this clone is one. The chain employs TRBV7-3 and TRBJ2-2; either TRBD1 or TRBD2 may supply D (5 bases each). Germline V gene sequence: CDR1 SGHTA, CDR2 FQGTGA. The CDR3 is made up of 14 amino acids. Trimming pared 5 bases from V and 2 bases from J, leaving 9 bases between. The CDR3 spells CASSVGTNTGELFF. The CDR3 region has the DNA TGTGCCAGCAGCGTAGGGACCAACACCGGGGAGCTGTTTTTT.

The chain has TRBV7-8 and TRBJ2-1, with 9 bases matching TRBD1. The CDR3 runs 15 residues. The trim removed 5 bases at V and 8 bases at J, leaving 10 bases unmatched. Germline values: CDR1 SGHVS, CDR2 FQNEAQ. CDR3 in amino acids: CASSLWTGVVDEQFF. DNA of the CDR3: TGTGCCAGCAGCCTTTGGACAGGGGTAGTTGATGAGCAGTTCTTC.

CDR3 region: CASRRGYGYTF. The DNA for the CDR3 is TGCGCCAGCCGCAGGGGCTATGGCTACACCTTC. The chain links TRBV10-2 to TRBJ1-2; tentative D call: TRBD1 (6 bases). Per germline, CDR1 WSHSY and CDR2 SAAADI. Trimming removed 8 bases at V and 4 bases at J, with 8 bases between. This CDR3 region has 11 residues.

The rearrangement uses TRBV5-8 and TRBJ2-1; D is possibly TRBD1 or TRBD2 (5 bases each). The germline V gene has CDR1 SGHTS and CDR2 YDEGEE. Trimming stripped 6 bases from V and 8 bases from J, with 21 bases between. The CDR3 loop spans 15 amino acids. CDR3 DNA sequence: TGTGCCAGCACCCCGGGGCAGGCCTTTCGCGATGAGCAGTTCTTC. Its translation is CASTPGQAFRDEQFF.

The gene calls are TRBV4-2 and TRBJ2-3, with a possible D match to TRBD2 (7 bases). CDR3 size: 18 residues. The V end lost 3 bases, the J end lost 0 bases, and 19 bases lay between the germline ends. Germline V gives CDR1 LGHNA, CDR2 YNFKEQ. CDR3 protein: CASSQYGGGGTSTDTQYF. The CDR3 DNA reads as TGTGCCAGCAGCCAGTACGGAGGGGGGGGGACTAGCACAGATACGCAGTATTTT.

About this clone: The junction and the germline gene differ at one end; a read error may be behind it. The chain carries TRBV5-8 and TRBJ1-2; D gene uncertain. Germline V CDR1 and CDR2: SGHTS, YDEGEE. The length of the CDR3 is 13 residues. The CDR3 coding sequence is TGTGCCAGCCGCTTACACAGCCGAGATGGCTACACCTTC. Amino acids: CASRLHSRDGYTF.

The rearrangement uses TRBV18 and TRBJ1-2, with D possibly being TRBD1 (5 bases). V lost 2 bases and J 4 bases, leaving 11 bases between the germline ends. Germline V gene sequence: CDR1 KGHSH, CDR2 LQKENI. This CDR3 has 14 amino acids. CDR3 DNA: TGTGCCAGCTCACCAGGGGGAGAGGTCTATGGCTACACCTTC. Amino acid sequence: CASSPGGEVYGYTF. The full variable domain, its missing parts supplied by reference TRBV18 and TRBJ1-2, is NAGVMQNPRHLVRRRGQEARLRCSPMKGHSHVYWYRQLPEEGLKFMVYLQKENIIDESGMPKERFSAEFPKEGPSILRIQQVVRGDSAAYFCASSPGGEVYGYTFGSGTRLTVV.